This passage covers 8 T cell receptor beta chains from one sample sequenced in a study of cytomegalovirus exposure and HLA in healthy donors. PCR primers comprised 60 Vbeta and 13 Jbeta primers. Measured with immunoSEQ multiplex PCR; TCRdb has only the in-frame clones, and not every one. The sample shows around 170,000 clones, 82% of them seen only once. Input material: PBMCs. Every receptor here comes from a woman younger than 35 in good health and CMV-seronegative.

CDR3 in amino acids: CAWSVSDGNTIYF. The DNA for the CDR3 is TGTGCCTGGAGTGTTTCAGATGGAAACACCATATATTTT. J is TRBJ1-3 and V is TRBV30; D remains unclear. Trimming removed 0 bases at V and 3 bases at J, with 6 bases between. This CDR3 is 13 amino acids long. From germline, CDR1 is GTSNPN and CDR2 SVGIG (reference sequence).

The chain combines TRBV20-1 with TRBJ1-1; D is uncertain. The CDR3 loop spans 11 amino acids. CDR1 and CDR2 from the germline V gene are DFQATT and SNEGSKA (reference sequence). The V gene lost 6 bases and the J gene lost 6 bases, with 11 bases spanning the gap. The CDR3 sequence: CSASQMAEAFF. In DNA, the CDR3 is TGCAGTGCGTCGCAGATGGCTGAAGCTTTCTTT.

The chain uses TRBV5-1 and TRBJ1-2; D unclear. The V end was cut by 0 bases, the J end by 7 bases, with 13 bases between. Per the germline V gene, CDR1 is SGHRS and CDR2 is YFSETQ. The CDR3 consists of 14 residues. This chain's CDR3 is CASSLGRAPGGYTF. CDR3 sequence (DNA): TGCGCCAGCAGCTTGGGGCGGGCTCCGGGTGGCTACACCTTC.

The chain couples TRBV5-1 to TRBJ2-3; a possible D gene is TRBD1 (5 bases). CDR1 is SGHRS and CDR2 is YFSETQ in the germline V gene. The V gene lost 5 bases and the J gene lost 5 bases, with 9 bases spanning the gap. CDR3 size: 12 residues. The CDR3 region is CASSHQGDTQYF. The CDR3 coding sequence is TGCGCCAGCAGTCACCAGGGAGATACGCAGTATTTT.

This clone showed up just once. This chain uses TRBV4-1 with TRBJ2-3; D might be TRBD2 (7 bases). The V end was cut by 0 bases, the J end by 3 bases, with 16 bases between. This CDR3 spans 17 amino acids. From germline, CDR1 is MGHRA and CDR2 YSYEKL. The chain's CDR3 is CASSQEAGAVGTDTQYF. CDR3 bases: TGCGCCAGCAGCCAAGAGGCGGGGGCCGTAGGAACAGATACGCAGTATTTT.

This clone was picked up a small number of times. This chain uses TRBV6-1 with TRBJ1-5; D possibly corresponds to TRBD1 (6 bases). The CDR3 length is 13 residues. Trimming pared 4 bases from V and 7 bases from J, leaving 11 bases between. CDR1 is MNHNS, CDR2 SASEGT, per germline. The CDR3 loop reads CASSATGNQPQHF. DNA for the CDR3: TGTGCCAGCAGTGCGACAGGTAACCAGCCCCAGCATTTT.

The chain recombines TRBV28 with TRBJ2-6; D gene uncertain. The CDR3 runs 14 residues. CDR1 is MDHEN, CDR2 SYDVKM, per germline. V was clipped by 5 bases and J by 2 bases, with 7 bases between them. The chain's CDR3 is CASSPQTGANVLTF. The CDR3 DNA is TGTGCCAGCAGTCCCCAAACTGGGGCCAACGTCCTGACTTTC.

The chain combines TRBV28 with TRBJ1-5, with 10 bases fitting TRBD1. Looked up from germline, CDR1 is MDHEN and CDR2 is SYDVKM. After removal of 10 bases from V and 9 bases from J, the junction contained 6 bases not matched to a gene. CDR3 length equals 12 residues. The CDR3 DNA reads TGTGCCATCGGACAGGGGGAGAGGCCCCAGCATTTT. It encodes CAIGQGERPQHF. The variable domain in full, with the rest retrieved from reference TRBV28 and TRBJ1-5, is DVKVTQSSRYLVKRTGEKVFLECVQDMDHENMFWYRQDPGLGLRLIYFSYDVKMKEKGDIPEGYSVSREKKERFSLILESASTNQTSMYLCAIGQGERPQHFGDGTRLSIL.